The rows below give T cell receptor beta chains drawn from one sample of a study of cytomegalovirus exposure and HLA in healthy donors. TCRdb keeps only in-frame clones here, not all; method: immunoSEQ multiplex PCR. The sample includes some 140,000 clones, 70% to 85% of them seen just once. The sample was PBMCs. Every receptor here comes from a woman aged 45-65 years in good health and CMV-seropositive. Both conserved end residues are part of each CDR3.

cdr3_length	v_call	cdr3_aa
13	TRBV7-9	CASSLSRNYGYTF
17	TRBV4-2	CASSQDPSGGARETQYF
15	TRBV9	CASSASGTATGELFF
14	TRBV7-9	CASSSRDFINTQYF
13	TRBV7-2	CASSFLAETEAFF
16	TRBV15	CATSRRKQGQGQPQHF
14	TRBV5-1	CASSLVPGTGELFF
11	TRBV21-1	CASSKKPPLHF
14	TRBV5-1	CASSFNPGTGELFF
16	TRBV5-1	CASSSRPAVGYNEQFF
17	TRBV14	CASSQQIAGTGGSPLHF
14	TRBV6-5	CASSYSVAPWEQYF
14	TRBV11-1	CASSLAGQDYGYTF
13	TRBV19	CAIFLKHSLEAFF
15	TRBV5-1	CASSWGLADIDEQFF
17	TRBV4-2	CASSQEGQGAVNQPQHF
14	TRBV7-2	CASSLTLVLNEQFF
12	TRBV5-1	CASSWTGDEQYF
15	TRBV28	CASSNQGYSNQPQHF
16	TRBV9	CASRPPGGGSTDTQYF
13	TRBV27	CASSRDRGYEQYF
16	TRBV28	CASREVSGGYNSPLHF
15	TRBV11-2	CASSPGTGLSYEQYF
14	TRBV9	CASSATTGNYGYTF
13	TRBV19	CACWGQGRRELFF
13	TRBV19	CASSNQGSSEAFF
15	TRBV4-2	CASSRSGPGSYEQYF
14	TRBV27	CASSLSPVGNTIYF
19	TRBV7-3	CASSLSGVGRGDSYNEQFF
13	TRBV10-1	CAERADSSYEQYF
13	TRBV7-2	CASSLAGQGPQHF
16	TRBV2	CATHGGGTSHLGGYTF
14	TRBV28	CASSPGQGSQPQHF
12	TRBV29-1	CSVELGTGGYTF
16	TRBV28	CASSSGRTGDEGGYTF
13	TRBV5-1	CASSSGQGTEAFF
12	TRBV9	CASSPTGNEQYF
14	TRBV5-6	CASSFTVRTGELFF
14	TRBV7-3	CASSSQPRDTEAFF
14	TRBV19	CASSMRAWGGELFF